This T cell receptor (beta chain) was captured by sequencing in a study of blood T cell repertoires in COVID-19. Trimming left V 6 bases short and J 2 bases short, with 11 bases between. Germline V gene lookup returns CDR1 SGHVS and CDR2 FQNEAQ. This CDR3 is built from 14 residues. Clones were read by immunoSEQ multiplex PCR, and TCRdb kept only the in-frame ones, dropping some. The sample has over 150,000 clones, roughly 83% seen once. The sample holds a few counts of this clone. Sequences were obtained from peripheral blood. The chain couples TRBV7-8 to TRBJ1-5; a weak D match, TRBD1 (6 bases). This receptor was identified in a woman aged 55 to 70 with acute or convalescent COVID-19. The CDR3 spells CASRLDSGNQPQHF. The CDR3, as DNA: TGTGCCAGCAGGTTGGACAGCGGCAATCAGCCCCAGCATTTT. The full variable domain, with the rest looked up from reference TRBV7-8 and TRBJ1-5, is GAGVSQSPRYKVAKRGQDVALRCDPISGHVSLFWYQQALGQGPEFLTYFQNEAQLDKSGLPSDRFFAERPEGSVSTLKIQRTQQEDSAVYLCASRLDSGNQPQHFGDGTRLSIL.